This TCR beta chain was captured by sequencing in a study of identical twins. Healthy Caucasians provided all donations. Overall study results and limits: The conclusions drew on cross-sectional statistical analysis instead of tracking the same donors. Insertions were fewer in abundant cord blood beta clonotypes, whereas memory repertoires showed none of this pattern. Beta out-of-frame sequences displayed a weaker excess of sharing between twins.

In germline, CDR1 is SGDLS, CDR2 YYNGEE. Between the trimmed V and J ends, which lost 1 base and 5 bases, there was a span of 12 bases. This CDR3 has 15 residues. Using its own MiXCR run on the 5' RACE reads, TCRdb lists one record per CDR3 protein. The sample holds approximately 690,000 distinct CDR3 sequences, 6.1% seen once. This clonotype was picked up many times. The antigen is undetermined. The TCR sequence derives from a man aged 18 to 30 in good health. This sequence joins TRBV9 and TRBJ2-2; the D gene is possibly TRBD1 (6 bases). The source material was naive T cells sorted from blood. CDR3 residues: CASSVLSGATGELFF. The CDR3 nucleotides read TGTGCCAGCAGCGTACTGTCAGGGGCGACCGGGGAGCTGTTTTTT.